The entry below describes one T cell receptor beta chain. This clone is medium-sized (0.01 to 0.1%) in terms of sample share. It lacks a known antigen. It has no much larger one-base neighbor in the sample; base qualities were not kept. This specimen comes from a study of CD8 T cell repertoires and HIV-1 epitope variants (TCRdb year 2020). For context, the study as a whole: T cells were stimulated in separate culture wells with each of twenty-five peptides representing autologous and known Gag and Nef epitope variants. A CMV, EBV and flu peptide pool, the Ebola AY9 epitope as negative control, and a no-peptide well were included as control conditions. Cultures ran for under 12 days in IMDM with gentamicin, with half-media changes on days 3 and 7 adding IL-2, IL-7 and IL-15. An aliquot of 1M T cells was set aside as an uncultured baseline condition, separate from the roughly 84 T cell cultures. T cells were enriched with the EasySep Human T Cell Enrichment Kit and co-cultured with equal numbers of autologous T cell-negative cells as antigen-presenting cells. A total of approximately 77 T cell cultures were run, with each culture condition performed in triplicate except for one peptide, which was performed in duplicate. Three Gag epitope families and Nef HW9 and YT9 were included among the tested epitopes. Results and caveats for the whole study, not just this receptor: About 5 clonotypes recognized the Nef KF9 family and one the HW9 family, with no responses to the TAALDMSHF plasma variant. The assay identified only TCR beta chains and indicated proliferation to antigen, not T cell function or cytokine profile. The study identified roughly 9 antigen-specific TCR beta clonotypes, roughly 6 of which appeared to be cross-reactive for autologous or known escape epitope variants.

TCR beta CDR3 regions were sequenced at survey depth on the immunoSEQ platform. The QIAamp DNA micro kit was used to extract genomic DNA from every cultured and uncultured CD8+ T cell population. The authors processed their data as follows. Samples with fewer than 5,000 productive reads were excluded, which removed about 6.5% of the roughly 75 HIV peptide-stimulated cultures. Sequences were trimmed to CDR3 by a MANAFEST web app, and nonproductive sequences, CDR3s under 5 amino acids, and sequences not starting with C or ending with F/W were removed. For a clonotype to count as antigen-specific, the clonotype had to expand relative to the no-peptide control in at least 2 of 3 replicates at FDR 0.01, and only within one epitope family. In addition, a specific clonotype needed a frequency at least fivefold higher than in wells stimulated with peptides from other epitope families. The table comes from immuneACCESS by way of TCRdb, which keeps in-frame sequences with V and J called. Part of the clones is missing from these tables; in studies checked, under half for an unresolved V gene and the rest for unknown reasons. From that table come the V and J calls and clone size; the DNA was used to work out D and trimming. This sample holds 4,500 to 6,500 clones; under 70% were observed only once. The ten largest account for approximately 45% of the sample.

The EasySep Human CD8+ T Cell Enrichment Kit was used on day 10 to isolate CD8+ T cells from every culture. For this chain, trimming is 3 bases at the V end and 2 bases at the J end, and the number of junction bases without a gene match is 3. Taken from cysteine to phenylalanine, the CDR3 has 16 residues. Solely the CDR3 DNA is kept, with 48 bases framed from the first base. For CDR1 and CDR2, the germline V gene (reference sequence) lists SEHNR and FQNEAQ. Sequencing was carried out using cultured CD8+ T cells derived from PBMCs. The origin of this receptor is a male donor with HIV. Recombination joined TRBV7-9 with TRBJ1-6; a stretch of 8 junction bases matches TRBD1. The nucleotide sequence reads as follows: TGTGCCAGCAGCTTGGACAGGGTAGCCTATAATTCACCCCTCCACTTT. Its protein is CASSLDRVAYNSPLHF. Outside the CDR3, residues come from the reference TRBV7-9 and TRBJ1-6 proteins, so the full variable domain is: DTGVSQNPRHKITKRGQNVTFRCDPISEHNRLYWYRQTLGQGPEFLTYFQNEAQLEKSRLLSDRFSAERPKGSFSTLEIQRTEQGDSAMYLCASSLDRVAYNSPLHFGNGTRLTVT.